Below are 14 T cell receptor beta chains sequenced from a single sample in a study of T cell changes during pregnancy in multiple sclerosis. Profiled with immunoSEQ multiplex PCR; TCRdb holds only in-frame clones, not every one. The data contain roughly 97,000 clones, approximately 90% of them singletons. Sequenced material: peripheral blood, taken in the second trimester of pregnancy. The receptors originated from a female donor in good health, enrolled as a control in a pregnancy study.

CDR3 sequence: CASAQAGFPYGYTF. CDR3 DNA sequence: TGTGCCAGTGCCCAGGCAGGGTTTCCATATGGCTACACCTTC. The V gene is TRBV19, the J gene TRBJ1-2, with D tentatively TRBD1 (5 bases). Germline lookup yields CDR1 LNHDA and CDR2 SQIVND (reference sequence). CDR3 length equals 14 residues. V was shortened by 8 bases and J by 5 bases, with 18 bases between the two germline ends.

The CDR3 reads CAWRHRATEAFF. In DNA, the CDR3 is TGTGCCTGGAGGCACAGGGCCACTGAAGCTTTCTTT. The V and J genes are TRBV30 and TRBJ1-1; the D gene is possibly TRBD1 (6 bases). The CDR3 is 12 amino acids. CDR1 is GTSNPN and CDR2 is SVGIG in the germline V gene (reference sequence). Trimming removed 3 bases at V and 4 bases at J, with 9 bases between.

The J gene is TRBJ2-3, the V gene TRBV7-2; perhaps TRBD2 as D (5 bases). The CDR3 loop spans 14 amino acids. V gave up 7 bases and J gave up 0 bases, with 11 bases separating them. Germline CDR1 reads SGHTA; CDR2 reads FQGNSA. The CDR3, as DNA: TGTGCCAGCATGGACTTCTCTAGCACAGATACGCAGTATTTT. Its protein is CASMDFSSTDTQYF.

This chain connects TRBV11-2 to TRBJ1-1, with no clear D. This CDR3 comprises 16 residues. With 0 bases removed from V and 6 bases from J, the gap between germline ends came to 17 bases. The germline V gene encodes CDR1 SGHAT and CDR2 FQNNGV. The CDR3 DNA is TGTGCCAGCAGCTTAGATCTCGAGTGGTTCGGAGCTGAAGCTTTCTTT. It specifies CASSLDLEWFGAEAFF.

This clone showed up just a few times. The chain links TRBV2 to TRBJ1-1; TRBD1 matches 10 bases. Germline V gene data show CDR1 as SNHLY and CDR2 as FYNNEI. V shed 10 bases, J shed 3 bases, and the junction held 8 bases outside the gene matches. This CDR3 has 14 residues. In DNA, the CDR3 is TGTGCCACCGTGGGGGGACAGGGGTACACTGAAGCTTTCTTT. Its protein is CATVGGQGYTEAFF.

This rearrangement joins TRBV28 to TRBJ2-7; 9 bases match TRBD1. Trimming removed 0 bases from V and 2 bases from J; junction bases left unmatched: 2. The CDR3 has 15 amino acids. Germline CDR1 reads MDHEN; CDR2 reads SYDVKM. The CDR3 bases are TGTGCCAGCAGTTTATGGGGGACAGGGCCCTACGAGCAGTACTTC. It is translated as CASSLWGTGPYEQYF. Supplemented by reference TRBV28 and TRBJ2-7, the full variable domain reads DVKVTQSSRYLVKRTGEKVFLECVQDMDHENMFWYRQDPGLGLRLIYFSYDVKMKEKGDIPEGYSVSREKKERFSLILESASTNQTSMYLCASSLWGTGPYEQYFGPGTRLTVT.

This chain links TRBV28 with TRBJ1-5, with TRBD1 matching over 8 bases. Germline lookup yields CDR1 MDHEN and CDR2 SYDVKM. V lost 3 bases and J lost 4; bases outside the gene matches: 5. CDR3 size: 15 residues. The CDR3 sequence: CASSFYQGANQPQHF. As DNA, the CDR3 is TGTGCCAGCAGTTTCTATCAGGGGGCGAATCAGCCCCAGCATTTT.

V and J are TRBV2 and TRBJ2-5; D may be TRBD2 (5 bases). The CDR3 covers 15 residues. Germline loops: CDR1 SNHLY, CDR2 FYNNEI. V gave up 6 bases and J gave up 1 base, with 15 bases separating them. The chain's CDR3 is CASRGVGRPQETQYF. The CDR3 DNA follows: TGTGCCAGCAGGGGAGTGGGAAGGCCCCAAGAGACCCAGTACTTC. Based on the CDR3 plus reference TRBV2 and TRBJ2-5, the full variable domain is EPEVTQTPSHQVTQMGQEVILRCVPISNHLYFYWYRQILGQKVEFLVSFYNNEISEKSEIFDDQFSVERPDGSNFTLKIRSTKLEDSAMYFCASRGVGRPQETQYFGPGTRLLVL.

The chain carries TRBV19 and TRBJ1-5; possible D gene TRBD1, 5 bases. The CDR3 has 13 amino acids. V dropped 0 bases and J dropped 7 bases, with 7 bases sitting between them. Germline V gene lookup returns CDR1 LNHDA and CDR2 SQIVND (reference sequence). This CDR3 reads CASSIDREQPQHF. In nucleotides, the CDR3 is TGTGCCAGTAGTATAGACAGGGAACAGCCCCAGCATTTT.

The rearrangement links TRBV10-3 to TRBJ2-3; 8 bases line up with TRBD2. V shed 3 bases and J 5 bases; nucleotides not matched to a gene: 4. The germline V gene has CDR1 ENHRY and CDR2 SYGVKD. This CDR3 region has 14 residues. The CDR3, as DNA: TGTGCCATCAGTGACGATCTAGCGGGAGATACGCAGTATTTT. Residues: CAISDDLAGDTQYF.

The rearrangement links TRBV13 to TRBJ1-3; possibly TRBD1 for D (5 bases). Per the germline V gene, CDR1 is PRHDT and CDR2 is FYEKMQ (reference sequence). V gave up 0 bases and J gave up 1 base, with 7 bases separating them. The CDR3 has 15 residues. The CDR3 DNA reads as TGTGCCAGCAGCTTAGGAAGGGGATCTGGAAACACCATATATTTT. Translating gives CASSLGRGSGNTIYF.

The CDR3 coding sequence is TGTGCCAGCAGAAACACCGGGACAGCCGACGAGCAGTACTTC. Translating gives CASRNTGTADEQYF. The chain has TRBV7-9 and TRBJ2-7, with 7 bases that match TRBD1. The germline V gene has CDR1 SEHNR and CDR2 FQNEAQ (reference sequence). Trimming cost V 6 bases and J 5 bases; bases outside gene matches: 10. The CDR3 contains 14 residues.

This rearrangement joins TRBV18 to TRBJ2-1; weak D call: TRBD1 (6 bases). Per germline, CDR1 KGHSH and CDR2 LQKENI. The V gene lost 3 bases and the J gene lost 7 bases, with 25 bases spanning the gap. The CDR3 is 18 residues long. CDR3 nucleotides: TGTGCCAGCTCACCCCCCCGGACAGACCGGCAAAGTGTGAATGAGCAGTTCTTC. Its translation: CASSPPRTDRQSVNEQFF.

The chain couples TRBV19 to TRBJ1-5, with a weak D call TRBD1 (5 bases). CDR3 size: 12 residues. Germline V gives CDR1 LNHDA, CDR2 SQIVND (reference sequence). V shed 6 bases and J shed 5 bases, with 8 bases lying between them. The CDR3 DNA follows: TGTGCCAGTAGAGGAGGGGATCAGCCCCAGCATTTT. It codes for CASRGGDQPQHF.